There are many counts of the clone carrying this T cell receptor (beta chain). No antigen is known for it. In patients aged 18 to 65, hyperthyroidism was newly diagnosed, with duration under 2 months. Diagnostic decisions used clinical symptoms, serum thyroxine and TRAb, thyroid ultrasound and orbital computed tomography. The PBMCs were sourced from fresh peripheral blood (approximately 9.6 ml). RNA transcripts yielded amplified TCR beta CDR3 regions. A set of HTBI primers served as the primers for a first-round RT-PCR of the TCR CDR3. Each CDR3 protein is one row after TCRdb ran MiXCR on the multiplex PCR reads. Among 550,000 to 850,000 distinct CDR3 sequences listed, about 19% were seen once. The data were obtained in a study of T cells in Graves' hyperthyroidism and ophthalmopathy. CDR1 LGHDT and CDR2 YNNKEL come from the germline V gene (reference sequence). V was cut by 4 bases and J by 1 base, with 13 bases left in between. The CDR3 covers 15 residues.

Study-wide results and caveats: Also found in blood were most expanded thyroid clonotypes above 0.001.

The gene calls are TRBV3-1 and TRBJ2-5; tentatively, D is TRBD1 (6 bases). The sequenced sample consisted of blood. The clonotype comes from a woman in her 50s with Graves' hyperthyroidism that later progressed to Graves' ophthalmopathy. CDR3: CASSLQGTFQETQYF. CDR3 nucleotide sequence: TGTGCCAGCAGCCTCCAGGGGACCTTCCAAGAGACCCAGTACTTC.